These 14 T cell receptor beta chains originate from one sample sequenced in a study of shared clonotypes between healthy human individuals. TCRdb's table, derived via immunoSEQ multiplex PCR, lists solely in-frame clones and lacks some. Among about 580,000 clones listed, 98% were seen once. Naive CD8 cells were CD45RO-negative, positively selected for CCR7, excluding terminally differentiated effector memory CD45RA+ cells. Sequenced material: naive CD8+ T cells sorted from blood. The receptors come from a man between 25 and 39 years old in good health.

The chain links TRBV11-2 to TRBJ1-1; TRBD1 agrees at 7 bases. Trimming cost V 3 bases and J 5 bases; bases outside gene matches: 0. The germline gives CDR1 SGHAT, CDR2 FQNNGV. The CDR3 is made up of 12 amino acids. CDR3 amino acids: CASSLTGTEAFF. In DNA, the CDR3 is TGTGCCAGCAGCTTGACAGGGACTGAAGCTTTCTTT.

The chain employs TRBV7-2 and TRBJ2-3; 14 bases agree with TRBD2. Germline-derived CDR1 and CDR2 are SGHTA and FQGNSA. V shed 3 bases, J shed 4 bases, and the junction held 3 bases outside the gene matches. The CDR3 covers 16 residues. CDR3 coding DNA: TGTGCCAGCAGCTTGTTGACTAGCGGGAGGGCAGATACGCAGTATTTT. Encoded protein: CASSLLTSGRADTQYF.

The chain uses TRBV5-1 and TRBJ1-1, with D uncertain. The V and J ends lost 2 bases and 3 bases respectively, with 11 bases between them. CDR3 length equals 14 residues. Per the germline V gene, CDR1 is SGHRS and CDR2 is YFSETQ. CDR3 nucleotide sequence: TGCGCCAGCAGCTTAGGCCTAGAGGACACTGAAGCTTTCTTT. Translating it yields CASSLGLEDTEAFF.

This chain joins TRBV19 and TRBJ2-7; D unresolved. The V gene lost 3 bases and the J gene lost 5 bases, with 11 bases spanning the gap. The CDR3 has 13 amino acids. Germline V gene lookup returns CDR1 LNHDA and CDR2 SQIVND (reference sequence). This chain's CDR3 is CASSISGVDEQYF. The CDR3, as DNA: TGTGCCAGTAGTATCAGTGGAGTCGACGAGCAGTACTTC.

The chain uses TRBV9 and TRBJ2-5; TRBD2 aligns across 8 bases. Germline-derived CDR1 and CDR2 are SGDLS and YYNGEE. The J segment lost 10 bases and the V segment lost 3 bases, leaving 8 bases of the junction unmatched. This CDR3 has 13 residues. CDR3 nucleotide sequence: TGTGCCAGCAGCGACAGCGGGGGATATAGCCAGTACTTC. Translating it yields CASSDSGGYSQYF. Combining the CDR3 with reference TRBV9 and TRBJ2-5 gives the whole variable domain DSGVTQTPKHLITATGQRVTLRCSPRSGDLSVYWYQQSLDQGLQFLIQYYNGEERAKGNILERFSAQQFPDLHSELNLSSLELGDSALYFCASSDSGGYSQYFGPGTRLLVL.

J is TRBJ2-3 and V is TRBV27; D may correspond to TRBD1 or TRBD2 (5 bases each). Per germline, CDR1 MNHEY and CDR2 SMNVEV (reference sequence). The CDR3 extends over 13 amino acids. Trimming pared 5 bases from V and 0 bases from J, leaving 6 bases between. The CDR3 loop is CASSGGSTDTQYF. The CDR3 DNA follows: TGTGCCAGCAGTGGGGGAAGCACAGATACGCAGTATTTT.

CDR3 coding DNA: TGTGCCATGAGGGATGAAGCTTTCTTT. It yields the protein CAMRDEAFF. The chain combines TRBV2 with TRBJ1-1; D gene unclear. V lost 10 bases and J lost 7, with 7 bases in between. This CDR3 region has 9 residues. Germline assignment: CDR1 SNHLY and CDR2 FYNNEI.

J is TRBJ2-3 and V is TRBV29-1; 13 nucleotides line up with TRBD2. The V and J ends lost 6 bases and 3 bases, in that order; junction bases with no gene match: 9. CDR1 is SQVTM, CDR2 ANQGSEA, per germline. The length of the CDR3 is 16 residues. The DNA for the CDR3 is TGCAGCGTCTTACCCGGACTAGCGGGAGCTACAGATACGCAGTATTTT. It yields the protein CSVLPGLAGATDTQYF.

The rearrangement links TRBV4-1 to TRBJ1-5, with D unclear. Trimming removed 1 base at V and 0 bases at J, with 7 bases between. CDR1 MGHRA and CDR2 YSYEKL come from the germline V gene. CDR3 length: 15 amino acids. The CDR3, as DNA: TGCGCCAGCAGCCAAGTTGTGGATAGCAATCAGCCCCAGCATTTT. Translated: CASSQVVDSNQPQHF.

This clone is a singleton in its sample. The V gene is TRBV7-2, the J gene TRBJ2-5, with 11 bases identical to TRBD2. Losses at the gene ends were 2 bases for V and 4 bases for J; bases not matched to a gene: 6. The CDR3 length is 16 residues. From germline, CDR1 is SGHTA and CDR2 FQGNSA. CDR3 nucleotides: TGTGCCAGCAGCTTACCACCTCTAGCGGGAGGAGAGACCCAGTACTTC. This codes for CASSLPPLAGGETQYF.

This rearrangement joins TRBV9 to TRBJ1-2; TRBD1 is a possible D gene (5 bases). This CDR3 has 14 residues. Germline V gene data show CDR1 as SGDLS and CDR2 as YYNGEE. The germline V and J ends were trimmed by 2 bases and 4 bases, with 12 bases remaining between them. CDR3 in DNA: TGTGCCAGCAGCGTTGGGCAGGGAGGCTATGGCTACACCTTC. This codes for CASSVGQGGYGYTF.

The chain has TRBV21-1 and TRBJ2-5; TRBD2 is the table's D call and was not checked against the DNA. TRBV21-1 is recorded as a pseudogene. The CDR3 runs 14 residues. The CDR3 loop reads CATPGGDRQETQYF. The CDR3 DNA reads TGTGCCACCCCAGGAGGGGACCGACAAGAGACCCAGTACTTC.

V is TRBV5-1 and J is TRBJ1-2; D is perhaps TRBD1 (6 bases). The CDR3 runs to 14 residues. Germline loops: CDR1 SGHRS, CDR2 YFSETQ. Between the trimmed V and J ends, which lost 3 bases and 1 base, there was a span of 10 bases. As DNA, the CDR3 is TGCGCCAGCAGCTCTGGGGGCAGTAACTATGGCTACACCTTC. Amino acids: CASSSGGSNYGYTF.

The rearrangement joins TRBV5-1 to TRBJ2-3, with unresolved D. Trimming removed 0 bases from V and 6 bases from J, with 5 bases in between. The germline gives CDR1 SGHRS, CDR2 YFSETQ. This CDR3 has 12 residues. The CDR3 loop is CASSLVGDTQYF. In DNA, the CDR3 is TGCGCCAGCAGCTTGGTCGGCGATACGCAGTATTTT. The full variable domain, in which reference TRBV5-1 and TRBJ2-3 provide the parts outside the CDR3, is KAGVTQTPRYLIKTRGQQVTLSCSPISGHRSVSWYQQTPGQGLQFLFEYFSETQRNKGNFPGRFSGRQFSNSRSEMNVSTLELGDSALYLCASSLVGDTQYFGPGTRLTVL.